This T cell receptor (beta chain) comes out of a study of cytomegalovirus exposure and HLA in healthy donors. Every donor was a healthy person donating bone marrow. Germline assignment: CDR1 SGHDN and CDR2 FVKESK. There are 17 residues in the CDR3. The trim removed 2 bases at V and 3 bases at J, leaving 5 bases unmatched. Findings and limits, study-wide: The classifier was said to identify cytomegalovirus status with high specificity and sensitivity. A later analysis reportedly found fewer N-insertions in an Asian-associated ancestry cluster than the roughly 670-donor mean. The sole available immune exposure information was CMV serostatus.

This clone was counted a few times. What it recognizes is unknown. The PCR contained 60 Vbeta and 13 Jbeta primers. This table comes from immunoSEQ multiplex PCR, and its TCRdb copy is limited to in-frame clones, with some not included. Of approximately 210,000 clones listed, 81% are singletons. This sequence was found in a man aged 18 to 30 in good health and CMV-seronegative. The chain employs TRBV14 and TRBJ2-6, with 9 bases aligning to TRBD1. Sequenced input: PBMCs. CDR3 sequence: CASSQTGGVVGANVLTF. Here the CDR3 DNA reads TGTGCCAGCAGCCAAACAGGGGGCGTAGTTGGGGCCAACGTCCTGACTTTC.